This TCR beta chain appears in the sequencing data of a study of shared clonotypes between healthy human individuals (dated by TCRdb to about 2020). As for the study more broadly: A few men and a couple of women, aged 18 to 49 years, made up the cohort. Different laboratories and diverse techniques were used to prepare libraries and sequence TCR repertoires, to increase sequencing depth and limit assay-specific biases. To estimate repertoire size and how much clonotype sharing occurs between individuals, the study deeply sequenced the blood TCR repertoires of about 5 healthy adults. Per donor, three plates each were used for CD4 naive and CD4 memory, two for CD8 naive, and one for CD8 memory. Leukapheresis yielded between about 0.94 and 9 billion PBMCs per donor.

General conclusions and limits of the study: Because the study included only a small number of donors, the genetic and exposure-history diversity represented was limited. Only blood was sampled, and tissue TCR repertoires likely differ from those in blood. Across a few donors, 5% to 6% of naive CD4, roughly 3.8% of naive CD8, 2.3% of memory CD4, and roughly 0.41% of memory CD8 clonotypes were shared. Compared with non-shared clonotypes, the clonotypes found in all four sorted-subset donors had higher generation probabilities. Pairwise subsampling indicated that sequencing depth was expected to affect the degree of clonotype sharing among donors. Incomplete sequencing was indicated by rarefaction of sorted-subset datasets, despite the large sequencing depth. Naive subsets generally had larger estimated clonotype richness than memory subsets.

The donors were healthy, HIV-negative adults with no recently reported acute infections or vaccinations. All donors were Caucasian adults living in Nashville, Tennessee, USA. CD8 memory samples were composed of magnetically selected CD45RO+ cells combined with CCR7-negative CD45RA+ effector memory (TemRA) cells. Blood was obtained by leukapheresis, after which PBMCs were separated by Ficoll-Histopaque density gradient centrifugation and cryopreserved in liquid nitrogen vapor phase. Purity and quantity of every magnetically sorted T cell population were checked by analytical flow cytometry. From each sorted fraction, genomic DNA was isolated and quantified by UV absorbance on a Nanodrop 2000c. This clone turned up a few times. It has no known antigen specificity. No qualities accompany the bases; no much larger clone lies one base away. Using the deep immunoSEQ assay, multiplex PCR amplified TCR CDR3 regions from genomic DNA. For each cell subset, the extracted genomic DNA was distributed evenly across all wells of several immunoSEQ 96-well plates, and each plate served as one replicate. For sorted subsets, roughly 0.2 ug genomic DNA, equal to 25,000 to 35,000 T cell genomes, was loaded into each replicate PCR. The purified libraries were quantified using a Qubit 3.0 fluorometer, sized with a Bioanalyzer 2100, and then quantified again using the KAPA Library Quantification kit. Every immunoSEQ 96-well plate was sequenced on a dedicated single-read 150-cycle Illumina NextSeq 550 flow cell. Per the source publication's procedure: The immunoSEQ output contained only junctional sequences without quality scores, so filtering could not match that applied to full-length reads. Sequences were annotated with PyIR, a Python wrapper for IgBLAST v1.9, and V/J genes and CDR3 were assigned using IMGT germline references. Reads were removed for weak V/J assignments (E-value above 1e-6), missing CDR3, stop codons, out-of-frame junctions, or ambiguous translated residues. V3J clonotypes were defined by identical inferred V gene, J gene, and CDR3 amino acid sequence. The percentage overlap between two repertoires was calculated by dividing the number of shared unique clonotypes by the size of the smaller repertoire. Repertoire richness was assessed with RTK rarefaction, the Chao1 estimator, and Recon v2.1 estimates of unobserved clonotypes. Generation probabilities for all TCRbeta clonotypes obtained by the gDNA method from a few donors were computed using OLGA. TCRdb limited this immuneACCESS table to in-frame rearrangements with V and J called. A share of clones is missing; checked studies link under half to unresolved V genes, and the rest is unexplained. V and J calls plus clone size are reproduced from that table; the DNA served to infer D and trimming. The sample profile shows approximately 95,000 clones; under 80% of them were found once. Around 41% of the sample rests with the top ten.

The CDR3 sequence holds 17 residues, the cysteine and phenylalanine included. Only the CDR3 DNA is retained, 51 bases long and in frame from the first base. For CDR1 and CDR2, the germline V gene lists SGHVS and FQNEAQ. The junction shows trimming of 5 bases on V and 7 bases on J, and the gene matches do not reach 14 bases of it. Sequenced input: memory CD8+ T cells sorted from blood. The meaning of the sample's cell subset or site label: CD45RO+ cells pooled with CCR7-negative TemRA cells. This sequence uses TRBV7-8 and TRBJ2-1; 10 of the junction bases match TRBD2. The clonotype comes from a man between 25 and 39 years old in good health. The CDR3 protein: CASSLRAGGPLGNEQFF. The DNA sequence is TGTGCCAGCAGCCTAAGAGCGGGAGGGCCTCTTGGGAATGAGCAGTTCTTC.